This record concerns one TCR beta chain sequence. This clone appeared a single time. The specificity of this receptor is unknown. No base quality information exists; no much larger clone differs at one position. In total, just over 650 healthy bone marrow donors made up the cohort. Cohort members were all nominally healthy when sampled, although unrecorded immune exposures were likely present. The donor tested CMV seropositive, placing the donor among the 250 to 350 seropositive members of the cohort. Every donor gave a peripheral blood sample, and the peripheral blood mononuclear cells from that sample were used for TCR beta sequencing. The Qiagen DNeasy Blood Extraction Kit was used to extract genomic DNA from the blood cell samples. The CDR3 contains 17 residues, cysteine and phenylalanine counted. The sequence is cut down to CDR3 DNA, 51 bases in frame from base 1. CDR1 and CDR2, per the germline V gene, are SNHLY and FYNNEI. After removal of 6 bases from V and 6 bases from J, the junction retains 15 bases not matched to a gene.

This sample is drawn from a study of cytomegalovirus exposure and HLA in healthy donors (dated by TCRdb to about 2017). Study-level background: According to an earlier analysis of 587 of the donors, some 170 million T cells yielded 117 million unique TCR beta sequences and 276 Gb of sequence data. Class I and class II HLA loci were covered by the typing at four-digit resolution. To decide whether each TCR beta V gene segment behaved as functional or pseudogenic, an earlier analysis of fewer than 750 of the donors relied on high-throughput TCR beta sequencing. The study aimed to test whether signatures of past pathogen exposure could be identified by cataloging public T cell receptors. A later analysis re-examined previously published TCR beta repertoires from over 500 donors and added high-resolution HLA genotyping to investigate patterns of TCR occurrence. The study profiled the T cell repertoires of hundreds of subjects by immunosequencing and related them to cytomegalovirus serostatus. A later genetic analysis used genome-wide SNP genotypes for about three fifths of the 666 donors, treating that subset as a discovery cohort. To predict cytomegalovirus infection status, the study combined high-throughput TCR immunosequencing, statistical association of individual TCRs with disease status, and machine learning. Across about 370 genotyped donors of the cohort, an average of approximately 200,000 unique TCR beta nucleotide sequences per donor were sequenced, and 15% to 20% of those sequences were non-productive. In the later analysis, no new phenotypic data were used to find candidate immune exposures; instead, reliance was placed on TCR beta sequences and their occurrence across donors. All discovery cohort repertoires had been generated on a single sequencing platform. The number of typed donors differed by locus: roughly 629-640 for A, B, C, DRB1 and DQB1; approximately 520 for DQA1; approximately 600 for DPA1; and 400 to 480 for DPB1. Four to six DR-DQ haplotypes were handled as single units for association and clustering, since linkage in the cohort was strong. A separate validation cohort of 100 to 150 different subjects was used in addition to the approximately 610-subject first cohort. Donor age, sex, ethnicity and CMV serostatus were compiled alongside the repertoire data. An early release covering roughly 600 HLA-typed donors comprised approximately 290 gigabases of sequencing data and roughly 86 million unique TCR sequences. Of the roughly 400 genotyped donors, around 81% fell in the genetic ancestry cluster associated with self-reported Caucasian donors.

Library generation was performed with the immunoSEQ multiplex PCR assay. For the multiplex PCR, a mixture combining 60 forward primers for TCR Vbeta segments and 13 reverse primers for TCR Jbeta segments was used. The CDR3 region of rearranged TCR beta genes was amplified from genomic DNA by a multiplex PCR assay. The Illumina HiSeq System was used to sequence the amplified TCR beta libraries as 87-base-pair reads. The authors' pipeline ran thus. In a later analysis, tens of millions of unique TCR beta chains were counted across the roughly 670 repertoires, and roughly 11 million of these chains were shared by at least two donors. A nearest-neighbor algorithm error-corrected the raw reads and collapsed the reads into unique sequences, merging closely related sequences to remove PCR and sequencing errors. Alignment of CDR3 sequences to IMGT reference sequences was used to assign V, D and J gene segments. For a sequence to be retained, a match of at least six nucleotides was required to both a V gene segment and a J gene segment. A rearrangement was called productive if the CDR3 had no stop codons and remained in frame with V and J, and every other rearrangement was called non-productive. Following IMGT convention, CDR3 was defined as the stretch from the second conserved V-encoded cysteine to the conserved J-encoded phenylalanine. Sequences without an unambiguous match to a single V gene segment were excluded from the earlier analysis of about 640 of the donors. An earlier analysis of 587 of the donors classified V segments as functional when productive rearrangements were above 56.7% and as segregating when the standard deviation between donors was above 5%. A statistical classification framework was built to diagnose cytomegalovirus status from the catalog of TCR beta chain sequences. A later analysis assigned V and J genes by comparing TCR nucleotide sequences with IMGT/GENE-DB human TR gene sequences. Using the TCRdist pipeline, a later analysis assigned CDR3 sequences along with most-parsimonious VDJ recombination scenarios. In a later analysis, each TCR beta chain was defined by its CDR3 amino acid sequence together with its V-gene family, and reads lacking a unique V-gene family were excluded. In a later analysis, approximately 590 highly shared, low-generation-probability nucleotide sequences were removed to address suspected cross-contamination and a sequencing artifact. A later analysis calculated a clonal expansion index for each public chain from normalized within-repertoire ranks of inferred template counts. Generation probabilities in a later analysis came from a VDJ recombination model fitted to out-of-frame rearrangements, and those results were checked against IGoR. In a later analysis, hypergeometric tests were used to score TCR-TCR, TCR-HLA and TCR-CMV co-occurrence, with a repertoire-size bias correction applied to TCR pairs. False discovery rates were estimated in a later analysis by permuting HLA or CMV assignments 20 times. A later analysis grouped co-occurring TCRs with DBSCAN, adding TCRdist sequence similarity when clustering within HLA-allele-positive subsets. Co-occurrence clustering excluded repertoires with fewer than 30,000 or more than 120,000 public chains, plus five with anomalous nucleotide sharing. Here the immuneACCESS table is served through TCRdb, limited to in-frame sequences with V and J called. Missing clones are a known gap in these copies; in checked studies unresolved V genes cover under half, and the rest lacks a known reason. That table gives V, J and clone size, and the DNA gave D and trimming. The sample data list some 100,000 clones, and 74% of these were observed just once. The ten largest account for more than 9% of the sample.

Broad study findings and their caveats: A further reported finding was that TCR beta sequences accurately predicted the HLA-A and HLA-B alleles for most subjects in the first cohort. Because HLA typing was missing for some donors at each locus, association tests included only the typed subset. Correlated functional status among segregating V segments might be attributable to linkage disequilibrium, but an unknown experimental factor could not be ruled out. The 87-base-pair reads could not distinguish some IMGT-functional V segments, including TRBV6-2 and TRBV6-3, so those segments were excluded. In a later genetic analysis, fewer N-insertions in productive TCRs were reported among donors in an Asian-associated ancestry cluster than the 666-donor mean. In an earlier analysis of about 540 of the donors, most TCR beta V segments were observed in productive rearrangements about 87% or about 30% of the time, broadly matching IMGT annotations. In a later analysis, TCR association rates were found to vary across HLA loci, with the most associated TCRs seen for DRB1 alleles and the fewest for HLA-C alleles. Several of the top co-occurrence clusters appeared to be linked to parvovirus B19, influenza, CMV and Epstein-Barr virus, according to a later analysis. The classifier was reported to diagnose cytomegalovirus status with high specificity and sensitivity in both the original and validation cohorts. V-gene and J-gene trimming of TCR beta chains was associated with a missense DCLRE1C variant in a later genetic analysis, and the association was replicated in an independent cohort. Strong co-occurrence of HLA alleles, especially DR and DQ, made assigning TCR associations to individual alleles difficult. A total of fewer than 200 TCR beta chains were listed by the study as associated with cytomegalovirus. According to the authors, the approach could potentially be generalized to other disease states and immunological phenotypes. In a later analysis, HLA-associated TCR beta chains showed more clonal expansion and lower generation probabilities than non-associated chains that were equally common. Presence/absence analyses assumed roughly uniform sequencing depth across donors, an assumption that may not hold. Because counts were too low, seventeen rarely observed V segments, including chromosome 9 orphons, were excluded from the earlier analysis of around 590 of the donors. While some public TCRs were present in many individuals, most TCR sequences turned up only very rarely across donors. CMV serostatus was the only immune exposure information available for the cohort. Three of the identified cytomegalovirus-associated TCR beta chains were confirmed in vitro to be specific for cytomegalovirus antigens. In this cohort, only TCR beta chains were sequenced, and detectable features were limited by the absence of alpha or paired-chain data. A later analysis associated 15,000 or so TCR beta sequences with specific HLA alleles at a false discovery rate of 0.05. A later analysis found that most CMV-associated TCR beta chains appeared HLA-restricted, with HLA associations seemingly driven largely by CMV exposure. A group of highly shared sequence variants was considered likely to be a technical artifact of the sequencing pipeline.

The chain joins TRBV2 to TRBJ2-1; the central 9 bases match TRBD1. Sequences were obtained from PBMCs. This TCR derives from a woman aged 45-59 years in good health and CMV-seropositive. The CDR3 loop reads CASRSQGALDKGNEQFF. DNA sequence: TGTGCCAGCAGATCACAGGGGGCTTTAGACAAAGGCAATGAGCAGTTCTTC.